This entry concerns a single T cell receptor beta chain. The antigen is undetermined. The CDR3 length is 20 residues. The V gene's germline CDR1 is MNHEY and CDR2 SVGAGI. After removal of 4 bases from V and 1 base from J, the junction contained 16 bases not matched to a gene. The source of the sample is a study of blood T cells in healthy people across ages. Notes on the study in general: Roughly linear declines in TCR beta diversity per million T cells occurred with age.

For the second PCR, which ran for roughly 7 to 11 cycles, a sample-barcoded 5' primer and a J-beta primer mix were used. Each CDR3 protein is one row after TCRdb ran MiXCR on the 5' RACE reads. The sample shows around 800,000 distinct CDR3 sequences, roughly 25% of them seen only once. The donors, healthy Caucasians from Russia, were aged roughly 6 to 100. These same records also appear under a second study, on T cells of mothers and their children. That report adds: The yield was over 9.5 million TCR beta CDR3 reads from each mother and some 3 million from each child. Sequencing revealed no T cell clones that were persistent and microchimeric.

Sequenced input: blood. The clonotype was recovered from a boy younger than 18 in good health. This rearrangement joins TRBV6-5 to TRBJ2-6; 7 positions agree with TRBD1. CDR3 loop: CASSSRQGRTLVSGANVLTF. DNA for the CDR3: TGTGCCAGCAGTTCCCGACAGGGAAGAACTCTTGTTTCTGGGGCCAACGTCCTGACTTTC.